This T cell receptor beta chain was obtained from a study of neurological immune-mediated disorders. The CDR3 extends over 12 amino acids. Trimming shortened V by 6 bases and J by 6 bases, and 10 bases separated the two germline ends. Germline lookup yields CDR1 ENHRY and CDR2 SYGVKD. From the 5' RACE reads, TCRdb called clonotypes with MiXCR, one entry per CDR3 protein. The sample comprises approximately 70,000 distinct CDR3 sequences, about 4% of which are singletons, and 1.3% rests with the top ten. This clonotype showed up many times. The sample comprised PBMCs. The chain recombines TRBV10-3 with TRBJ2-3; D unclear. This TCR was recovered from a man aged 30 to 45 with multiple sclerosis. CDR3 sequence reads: CAISQDGDTQYF. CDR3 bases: TGTGCCATCAGCCAAGACGGGGATACGCAGTATTTT.